The 9 T cell receptor beta chains below were found in one sample sequenced in a study of T cells in Graves' hyperthyroidism and ophthalmopathy. Researchers amplified the TCR beta CDR3 regions from RNA transcripts. A first-round RT-PCR of the TCR CDR3 used the HTBI primer set. TCRdb processed the multiplex PCR reads anew with MiXCR; each CDR3 protein has one entry. This sample yields some 700,000 distinct CDR3 sequences, of which around a sixth are seen a single time; roughly 15% belongs to the top ten. The sample taken for sequencing was blood. The source of these receptors is a man in his forties or fifties with Graves' hyperthyroidism.

J is TRBJ2-1 and V is TRBV27; 8 nucleotides agree with TRBD2. CDR1 and CDR2 (germline): MNHEY, SMNVEV (reference sequence). With V trimmed by 6 bases and J by 10 bases, 11 bases remained unmatched. The CDR3 has 14 amino acids. CDR3 nucleotides: TGTGCCAGCAGCCTCCATTTTTTAGCGGGAGAGCAGTTCTTC. The encoded protein is CASSLHFLAGEQFF.

This clonotype was detected many times. This chain links TRBV28 with TRBJ2-7, with 10 bases fitting TRBD2. The length of the CDR3 is 15 residues. J was trimmed by 5 bases and V by 4 bases; bases with no gene match: 8. Germline V gene data show CDR1 as MDHEN and CDR2 as SYDVKM. DNA of the CDR3: TGTGCCAGCAGTTCACCTAGCGGGGGTCGGCACGAGCAGTACTTC. Its protein is CASSSPSGGRHEQYF.

Remarks on this clonotype: This may be a read error, as it is one base from a much larger clone. The V gene is TRBV12-3 or TRBV12-4, the J gene TRBJ1-4; D remains ambiguous. The ends were cut back, 7 bases at V and 3 bases at J, with 12 bases in the middle. The CDR3 spans 14 residues. The CDR3 nucleotides are TGTGCCAGCAATCCGGCACACTCTAATGAAAAACTGTTTTTT. It is translated as CASNPAHSNEKLFF.

This clonotype was picked up many times. J is TRBJ2-3 and V is TRBV7-3, with D unclear. The CDR3 totals 14 residues. The germline CDR1 and CDR2 sequences are SGHTA and FQGTGA. The V and J ends lost 0 bases and 4 bases respectively, with 8 bases between them. The CDR3 here is CASSLTPDPDTQYF. The CDR3 region has the DNA TGTGCCAGCAGCTTAACGCCCGACCCAGATACGCAGTATTTT.

This clonotype was recorded at least ten times. This chain links TRBV12-3 or TRBV12-4 with TRBJ1-1; TRBD1 is a possible D gene (5 bases). This CDR3 region has 13 residues. V was shortened by 8 bases and J by 7 bases, with 17 bases between the two germline ends. The CDR3 DNA is TGTGCCAGCCTTCGGGGACCCTACGGTGAAGCTTTCTTT. Translating gives CASLRGPYGEAFF.

Ten or more counts support this clonotype. This sequence joins TRBV6-2 or TRBV6-3 and TRBJ2-3; D is unclear. CDR1 is MNHEY, CDR2 SVGEGT, per germline. The CDR3 length is 13 residues. V was trimmed by 5 bases and J by 3 bases, leaving 9 bases between them. CDR3 sequence: CASSTLSTDTQYF. The CDR3 DNA sequence: TGTGCCAGCAGTACCCTTAGTACAGATACGCAGTATTTT.

This clonotype was picked up a small number of times. Germline is not matched at one junction end, which may reflect a read error. V is TRBV3-1 and J is TRBJ2-5; 9 nucleotides agree with TRBD2. CDR1 is LGHDT, CDR2 YNNKEL, per germline (reference sequence). The CDR3 totals 17 residues. CDR3 loop: CACSQEGLAASQETQYF. The DNA of the CDR3 is TGTGCCTGCAGCCAAGAGGGACTAGCAGCTAGTCAAGAGACCCAGTACTTC.

The chain employs TRBV5-1 and TRBJ1-1, with D possibly matching TRBD1 (6 bases). CDR3 length: 13 residues. V dropped 0 bases and J dropped 4 bases, with 7 bases sitting between them. Germline V gives CDR1 SGHRS, CDR2 YFSETQ. CDR3 loop: CASSLVDSTEAFF. Here the CDR3 DNA reads TGCGCCAGCAGCTTGGTGGACAGCACTGAAGCTTTCTTT.

This clonotype was recorded at least ten times. The chain is built from TRBV10-3 and TRBJ1-2; maybe TRBD1 (5 bases). CDR1 is ENHRY and CDR2 is SYGVKD in the germline V gene. Trimming removed 7 bases at V and 4 bases at J, with 16 bases between. The CDR3 covers 14 residues. The CDR3 protein is CAIMGPTEGYGYTF. The CDR3 DNA reads TGTGCCATCATGGGGCCCACAGAAGGCTATGGCTACACCTTC.